This TCR beta chain was identified during a study of shared clonotypes between healthy human individuals. Data came from immunoSEQ multiplex PCR; TCRdb stores just in-frame clones and leaves some out. The sample yields roughly 770,000 clones, 95% to 97% seen once. Selected positively for CCR7 and CD45RO-negative, naive CD8 cells excluded terminally differentiated effector memory CD45RA+ cells. The germline V gene encodes CDR1 SGHTA and CDR2 FQGNSA. This CDR3 region has 13 residues. With 4 bases removed from V and 2 bases from J, the gap between germline ends came to 9 bases. V usage is TRBV7-2 and J usage is TRBJ2-7, with unresolved D. The source is a man aged 30-40 years in good health. Sequencing was done on a sample of naive CD8+ T cells sorted from blood. The CDR3 here is CASSSPEAYEQYF. The CDR3 bases are TGTGCCAGCAGCTCCCCCGAAGCCTACGAGCAGTACTTC.